This T cell receptor (beta chain) stems from a study of shared clonotypes between healthy human individuals (dated by TCRdb to 2019 to 2021). Looking at the study overall: The cohort included three men and a couple of women between 18 and 49 years of age. Each donor's leukapheresis produced roughly between about 0.9 and 9.5 billion PBMCs. Blood TCR repertoires of a handful of healthy adults were deeply sequenced to estimate repertoire size and the extent of clonotype sharing between individuals. Per donor, three plates each were used for CD4 naive and CD4 memory, two for CD8 naive, and one for CD8 memory. Libraries were prepared and TCR repertoires were sequenced by different laboratories using diverse techniques, in order to increase sequencing depth and limit assay-specific biases.

Using the deep immunoSEQ assay, multiplex PCR amplified TCR CDR3 regions from genomic DNA. For each cell subset, the extracted genomic DNA was distributed evenly across all wells of several immunoSEQ 96-well plates, and each plate served as one replicate. For sorted subsets, about 220 ng of genomic DNA, equivalent to 30,000 or so T cell genomes, went into each replicate PCR. The purified libraries were quantified using a Qubit 3.0 fluorometer, sized with a Bioanalyzer 2100, and then quantified again using the KAPA Library Quantification kit. Each immunoSEQ 96-well plate was sequenced on its own single-read 150-cycle Illumina NextSeq 550 flow cell. In the original analysis: Because only junctional sequences without quality scores were contained in the immunoSEQ output, filtering matching that applied to full-length reads could not be performed. To assign V/J genes and CDR3, sequences were annotated against IMGT germline references using PyIR, a Python wrapper for IgBLAST v1.9. Any read was removed if the V/J assignment was weak (E-value above 1e-6), the CDR3 was missing, or the read contained stop codons, out-of-frame junctions, or ambiguous translated residues. V3J clonotypes were defined as sequences sharing an identical inferred V gene, J gene, and CDR3 amino acid sequence. Percentage overlap between repertoires was computed as shared unique clonotypes divided by the size of the smaller repertoire. Repertoire richness was assessed with RTK rarefaction, the Chao1 estimator, and Recon v2.1 estimates of unobserved clonotypes. Generation probabilities for all TCRbeta clonotypes obtained by the gDNA method from a handful of donors were computed using OLGA. TCRdb's version of the immuneACCESS table is confined to in-frame rearrangements and falls short of the full clone set. An unresolved V gene accounts for under half of the shortfall where checked; the remainder is of unknown origin. From that table come the V and J calls and clone size; the DNA was used to work out D and trimming. The sample records 950,000 to 1,100,000 clones, around 75% of which are singletons. The ten largest clones capture approximately 1.5% of the sample.

The research as a whole found: Based on pairwise subsampling, the degree of clonotype sharing among donors was expected to be affected by sequencing depth. Clonotypes shared by all four sorted-subset donors showed higher generation probabilities than non-shared clonotypes. Estimated clonotype richness was generally larger for naive than for memory subsets. Rarefaction of sorted-subset datasets indicated incomplete sequencing despite the large sequencing depth. The small number of donors limited the genetic and exposure-history diversity represented. Only blood was sampled, and tissue TCR repertoires likely differ from those in blood. Sharing across several donors was observed for about 5% of naive CD4, 3.5% of naive CD8, over 2% of memory CD4, and around 0.4% of memory CD8 clonotypes.

Counted from cysteine to phenylalanine, this CDR3 has 17 amino acids. The entry retains the CDR3 DNA only, 51 bases that are in frame from base 1. V loses 4 bases at its end and J loses 2 bases; junction bases beyond the gene matches: 8. From the germline V gene (reference sequence), CDR1 is MNHEY and CDR2 is SMNVEV. The donors were healthy, HIV-negative adults who had no recently reported acute infections or vaccinations. Every donor was a Caucasian adult living in Nashville, Tennessee, USA. CD4+ T cells were enriched by magnetic negative selection, after which naive cells were positively selected on CD45RA and the negative fraction was taken as the memory subset. Blood was obtained by leukapheresis, after which PBMCs were separated by Ficoll-Histopaque density gradient centrifugation and cryopreserved in liquid nitrogen vapor phase. Purity and quantity of every magnetically sorted T cell population were checked by analytical flow cytometry. Genomic DNA was isolated from every sorted fraction and measured by UV absorbance on a Nanodrop 2000c.

As regards this clone: Its antigen specificity is not known. It has no much larger one-base neighbor in the sample; base qualities were not kept.

The rearranged chain carries TRBV27 and TRBJ2-3, and 11 junctional nucleotides match TRBD2. The sample was memory CD4+ T cells sorted from blood. Explained via the paper, the cell subset or site label denotes: CD45RA-negative fraction. The sequence came from a man between 18 and 29 years old in good health. The encoded CDR3 is CASSYRGTSGITDTQYF. In nucleotides, the sequence is TGTGCCAGCAGTTACCGCGGGACTAGCGGAATCACAGATACGCAGTATTTT.